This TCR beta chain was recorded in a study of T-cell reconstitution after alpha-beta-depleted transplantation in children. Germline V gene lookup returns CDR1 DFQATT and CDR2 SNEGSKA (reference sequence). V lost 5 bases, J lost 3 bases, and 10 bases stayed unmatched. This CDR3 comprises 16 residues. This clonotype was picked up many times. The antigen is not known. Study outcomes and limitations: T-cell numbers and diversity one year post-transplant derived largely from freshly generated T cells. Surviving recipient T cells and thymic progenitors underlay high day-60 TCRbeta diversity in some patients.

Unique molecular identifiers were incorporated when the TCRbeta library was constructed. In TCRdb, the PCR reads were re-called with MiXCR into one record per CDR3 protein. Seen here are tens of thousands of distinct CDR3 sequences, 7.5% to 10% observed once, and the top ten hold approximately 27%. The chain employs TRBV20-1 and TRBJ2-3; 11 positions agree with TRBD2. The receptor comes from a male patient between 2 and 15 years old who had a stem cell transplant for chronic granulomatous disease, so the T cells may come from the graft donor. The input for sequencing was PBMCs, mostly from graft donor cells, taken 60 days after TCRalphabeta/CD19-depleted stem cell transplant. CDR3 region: CSAVSGRAGMTDTQYF. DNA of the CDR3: TGCAGTGCTGTTAGCGGGAGGGCCGGTATGACAGATACGCAGTATTTT.